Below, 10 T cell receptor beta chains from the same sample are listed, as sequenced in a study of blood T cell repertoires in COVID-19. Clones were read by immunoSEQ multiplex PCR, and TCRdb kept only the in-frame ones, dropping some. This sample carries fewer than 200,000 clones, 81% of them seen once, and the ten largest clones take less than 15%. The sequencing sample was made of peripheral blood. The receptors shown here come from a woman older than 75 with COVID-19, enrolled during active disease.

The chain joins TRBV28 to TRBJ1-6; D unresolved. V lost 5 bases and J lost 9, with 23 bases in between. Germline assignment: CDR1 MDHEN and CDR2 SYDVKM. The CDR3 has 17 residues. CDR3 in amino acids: CASSRAPRTARGSPLHF. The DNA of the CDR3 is TGTGCCAGCAGTAGGGCCCCCAGGACTGCCCGAGGTTCACCCCTCCACTTT.

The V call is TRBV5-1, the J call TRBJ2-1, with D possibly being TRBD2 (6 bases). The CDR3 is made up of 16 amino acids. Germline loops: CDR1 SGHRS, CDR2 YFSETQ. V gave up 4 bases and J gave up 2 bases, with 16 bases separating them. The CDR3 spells CASSATGRRPYNEQFF. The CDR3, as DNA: TGCGCCAGCAGCGCCACCGGGAGACGGCCCTACAATGAGCAGTTCTTC.

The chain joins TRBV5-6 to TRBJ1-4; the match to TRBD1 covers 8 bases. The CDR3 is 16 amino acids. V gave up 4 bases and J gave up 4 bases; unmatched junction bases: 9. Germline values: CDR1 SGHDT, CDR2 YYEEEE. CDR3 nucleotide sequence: TGTGCCAGCAGCCGGAGGACAGGGCTAAGTAATGAAAAACTGTTTTTT. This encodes CASSRRTGLSNEKLFF. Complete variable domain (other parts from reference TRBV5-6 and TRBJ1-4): DAGVTQSPTHLIKTRGQQVTLRCSPKSGHDTVSWYQQALGQGPQFIFQYYEEEERQRGNFPDRFSGHQFPNYSSELNVNALLLGDSALYLCASSRRTGLSNEKLFFGSGTQLSVL.

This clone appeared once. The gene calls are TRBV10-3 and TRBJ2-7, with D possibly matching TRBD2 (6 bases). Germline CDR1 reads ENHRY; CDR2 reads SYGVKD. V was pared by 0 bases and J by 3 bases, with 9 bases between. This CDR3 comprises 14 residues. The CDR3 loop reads CAISESGGFYEQYF. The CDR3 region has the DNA TGTGCCATCAGTGAGTCTGGGGGGTTCTACGAGCAGTACTTC.

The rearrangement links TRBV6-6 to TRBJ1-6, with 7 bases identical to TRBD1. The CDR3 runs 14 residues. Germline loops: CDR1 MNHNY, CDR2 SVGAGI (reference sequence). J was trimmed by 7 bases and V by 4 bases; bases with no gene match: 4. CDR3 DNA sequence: TGTGCCAGCAGTTCCCGGGACAGAAATTCACCCCTCCACTTT. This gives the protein CASSSRDRNSPLHF.

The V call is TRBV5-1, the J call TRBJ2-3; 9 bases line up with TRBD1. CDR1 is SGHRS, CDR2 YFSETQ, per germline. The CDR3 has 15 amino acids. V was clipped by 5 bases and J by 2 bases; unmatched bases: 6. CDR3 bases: TGCGCCAGCAGATTCACAGGGGGCCCCACAGATACGCAGTATTTT. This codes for CASRFTGGPTDTQYF. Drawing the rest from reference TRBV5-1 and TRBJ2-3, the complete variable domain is KAGVTQTPRYLIKTRGQQVTLSCSPISGHRSVSWYQQTPGQGLQFLFEYFSETQRNKGNFPGRFSGRQFSNSRSEMNVSTLELGDSALYLCASRFTGGPTDTQYFGPGTRLTVL.

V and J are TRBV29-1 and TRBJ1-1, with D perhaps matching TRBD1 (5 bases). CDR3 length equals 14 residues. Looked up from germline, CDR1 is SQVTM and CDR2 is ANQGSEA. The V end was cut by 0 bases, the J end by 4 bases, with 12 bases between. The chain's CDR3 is CSVEDYGGGTEAFF. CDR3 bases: TGCAGCGTTGAAGATTACGGGGGGGGCACTGAAGCTTTCTTT.

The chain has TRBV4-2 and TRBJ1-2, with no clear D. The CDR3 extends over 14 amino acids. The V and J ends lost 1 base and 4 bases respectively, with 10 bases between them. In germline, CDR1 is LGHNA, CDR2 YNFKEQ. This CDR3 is CASSQGGVRYGYTF. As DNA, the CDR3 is TGTGCCAGCAGCCAAGGTGGAGTGCGCTATGGCTACACCTTC.

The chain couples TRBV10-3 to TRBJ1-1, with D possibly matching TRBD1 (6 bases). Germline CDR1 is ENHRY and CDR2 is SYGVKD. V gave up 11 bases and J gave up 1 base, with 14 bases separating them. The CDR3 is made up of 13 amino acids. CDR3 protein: CAARPGQNTEAFF. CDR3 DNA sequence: TGTGCCGCACGACCGGGACAGAACACTGAAGCTTTCTTT.

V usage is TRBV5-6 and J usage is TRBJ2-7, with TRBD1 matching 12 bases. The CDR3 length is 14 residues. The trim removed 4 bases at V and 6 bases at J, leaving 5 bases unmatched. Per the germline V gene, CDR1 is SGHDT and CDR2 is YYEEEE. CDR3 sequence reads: CASSGGTGGGEQYF. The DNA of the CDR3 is TGTGCCAGCAGCGGCGGGACAGGGGGCGGCGAGCAGTACTTC.